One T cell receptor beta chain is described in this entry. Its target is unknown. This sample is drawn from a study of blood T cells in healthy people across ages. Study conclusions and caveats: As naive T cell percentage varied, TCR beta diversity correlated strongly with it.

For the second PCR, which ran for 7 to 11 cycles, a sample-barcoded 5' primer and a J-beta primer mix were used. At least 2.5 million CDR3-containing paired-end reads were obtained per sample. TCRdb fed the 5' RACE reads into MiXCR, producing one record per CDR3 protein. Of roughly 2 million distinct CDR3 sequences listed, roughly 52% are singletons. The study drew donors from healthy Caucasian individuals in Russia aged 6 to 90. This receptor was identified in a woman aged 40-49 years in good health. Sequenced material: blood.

CDR3 sequence: CASSLRGRWEDEQFF. The CDR3, as DNA: TGTGCCAGCAGCTTACGGGGACGCTGGGAGGATGAGCAGTTCTTC. The genes are TRBV13 and TRBJ2-1; D might be TRBD2 (6 bases). Deletions cut 2 bases from V and 8 bases from J, with 16 bases between. This CDR3 comprises 15 residues. CDR1 PRHDT and CDR2 FYEKMQ come from the germline V gene (reference sequence).